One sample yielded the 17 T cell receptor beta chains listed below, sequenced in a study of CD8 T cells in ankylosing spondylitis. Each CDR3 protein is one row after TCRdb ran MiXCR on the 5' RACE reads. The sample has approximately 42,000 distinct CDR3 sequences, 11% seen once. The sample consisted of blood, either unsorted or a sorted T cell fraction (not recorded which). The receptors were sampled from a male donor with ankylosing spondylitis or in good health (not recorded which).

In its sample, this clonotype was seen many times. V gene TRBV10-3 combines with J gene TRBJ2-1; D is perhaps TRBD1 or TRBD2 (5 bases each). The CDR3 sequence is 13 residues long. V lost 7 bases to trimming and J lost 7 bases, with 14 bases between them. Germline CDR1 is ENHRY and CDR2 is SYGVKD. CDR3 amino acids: CAITGMGVNEQFF. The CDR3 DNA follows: TGTGCCATCACAGGGATGGGGGTAAATGAGCAGTTCTTC.

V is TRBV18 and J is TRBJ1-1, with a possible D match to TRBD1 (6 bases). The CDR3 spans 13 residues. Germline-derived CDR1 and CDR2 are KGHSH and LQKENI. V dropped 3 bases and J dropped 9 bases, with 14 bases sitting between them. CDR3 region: CASSPPGQAQAFF. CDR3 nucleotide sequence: TGTGCCAGCTCACCGCCGGGACAAGCACAAGCTTTCTTT.

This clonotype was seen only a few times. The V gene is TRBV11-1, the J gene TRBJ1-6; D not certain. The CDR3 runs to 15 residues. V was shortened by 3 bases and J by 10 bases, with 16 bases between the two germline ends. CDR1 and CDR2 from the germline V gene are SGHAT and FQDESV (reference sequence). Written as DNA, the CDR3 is TGTGCCAGCAGCTTGGGAGCGGGCGCGAACTCACCCCTCCACTTT. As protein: CASSLGAGANSPLHF.

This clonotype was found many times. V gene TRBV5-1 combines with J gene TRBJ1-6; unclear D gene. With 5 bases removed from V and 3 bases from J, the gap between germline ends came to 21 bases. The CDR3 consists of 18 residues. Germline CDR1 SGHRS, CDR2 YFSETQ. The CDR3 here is CASRGRPIGWFYNSPLHF. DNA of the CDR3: TGCGCCAGCAGGGGAAGGCCAATTGGATGGTTCTATAATTCACCCCTCCACTTT. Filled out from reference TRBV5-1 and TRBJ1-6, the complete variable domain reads KAGVTQTPRYLIKTRGQQVTLSCSPISGHRSVSWYQQTPGQGLQFLFEYFSETQRNKGNFPGRFSGRQFSNSRSEMNVSTLELGDSALYLCASRGRPIGWFYNSPLHFGNGTRLTVT.

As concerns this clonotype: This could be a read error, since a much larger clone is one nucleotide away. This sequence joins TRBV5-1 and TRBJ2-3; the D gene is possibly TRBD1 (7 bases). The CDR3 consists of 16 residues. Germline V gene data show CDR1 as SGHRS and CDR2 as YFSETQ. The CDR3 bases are TGCGCCAGCAGCGACACAGGGGTTACTAGCACAGATGCGCAGTATTTT. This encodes CASSDTGVTSTDAQYF.

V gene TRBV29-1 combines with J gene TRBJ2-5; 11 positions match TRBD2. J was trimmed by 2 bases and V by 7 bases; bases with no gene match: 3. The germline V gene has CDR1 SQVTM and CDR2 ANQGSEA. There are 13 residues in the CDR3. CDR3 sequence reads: CSGLAGRQETQYF. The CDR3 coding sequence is TGCAGCGGACTAGCGGGGAGGCAAGAGACCCAGTACTTC.

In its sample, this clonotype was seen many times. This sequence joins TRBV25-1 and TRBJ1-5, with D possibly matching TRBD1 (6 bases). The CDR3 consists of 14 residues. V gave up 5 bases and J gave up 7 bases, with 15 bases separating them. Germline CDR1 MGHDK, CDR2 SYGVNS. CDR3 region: CASSITGTAQPQHF. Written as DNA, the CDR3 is TGTGCCAGCAGTATTACAGGGACGGCGCAGCCCCAGCATTTT.

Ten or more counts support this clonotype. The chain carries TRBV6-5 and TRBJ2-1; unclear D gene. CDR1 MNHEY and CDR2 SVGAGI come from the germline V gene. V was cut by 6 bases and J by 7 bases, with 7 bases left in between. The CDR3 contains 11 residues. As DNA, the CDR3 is TGTGCCAGCAGATTGGAAAATGAGCAGTTCTTC. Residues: CASRLENEQFF.

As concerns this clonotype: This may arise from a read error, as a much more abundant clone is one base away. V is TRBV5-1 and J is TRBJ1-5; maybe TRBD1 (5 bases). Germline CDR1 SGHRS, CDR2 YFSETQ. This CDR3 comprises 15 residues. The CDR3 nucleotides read TGCGCCGGCAGCTTGGCAGGGAATAGCAATCAGCCCCAGCATTTT. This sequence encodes CAGSLAGNSNQPQHF.

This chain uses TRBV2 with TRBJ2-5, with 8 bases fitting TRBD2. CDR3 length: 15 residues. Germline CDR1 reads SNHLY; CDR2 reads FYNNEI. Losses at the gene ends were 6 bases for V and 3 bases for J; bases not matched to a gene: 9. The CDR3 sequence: CASRRGGQREETQYF. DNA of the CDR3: TGTGCCAGCAGACGGGGGGGCCAGAGGGAAGAGACCCAGTACTTC.

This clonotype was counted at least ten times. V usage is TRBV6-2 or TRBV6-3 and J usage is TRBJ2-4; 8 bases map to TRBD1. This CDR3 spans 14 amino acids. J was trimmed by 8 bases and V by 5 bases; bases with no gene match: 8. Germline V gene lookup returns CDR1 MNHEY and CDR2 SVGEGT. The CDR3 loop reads CASSPRQGRDIQYF. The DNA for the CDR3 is TGTGCCAGCAGTCCTAGACAGGGGCGAGACATTCAGTACTTC.

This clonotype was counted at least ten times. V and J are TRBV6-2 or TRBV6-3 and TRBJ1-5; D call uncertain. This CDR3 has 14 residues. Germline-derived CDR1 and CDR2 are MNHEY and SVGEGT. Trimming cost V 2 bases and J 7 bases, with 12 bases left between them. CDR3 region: CASSYGQAGQPQHF. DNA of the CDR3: TGTGCCAGCAGTTACGGGCAGGCCGGGCAGCCCCAGCATTTT.

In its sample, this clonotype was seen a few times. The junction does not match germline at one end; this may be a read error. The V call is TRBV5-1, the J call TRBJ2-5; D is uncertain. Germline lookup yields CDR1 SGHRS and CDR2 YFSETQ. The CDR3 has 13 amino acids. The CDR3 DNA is TGCGCCAGCAGCTTGAGTGGGCAAGGGACCCAGTACTTC. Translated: CASSLSGQGTQYF.

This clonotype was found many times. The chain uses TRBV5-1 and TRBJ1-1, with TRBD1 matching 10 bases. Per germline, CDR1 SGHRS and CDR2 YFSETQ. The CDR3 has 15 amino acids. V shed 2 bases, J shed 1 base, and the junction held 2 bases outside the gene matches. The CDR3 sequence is CASSLRQGANTEAFF. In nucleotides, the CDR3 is TGCGCCAGCAGCTTACGACAGGGGGCGAACACTGAAGCTTTCTTT.

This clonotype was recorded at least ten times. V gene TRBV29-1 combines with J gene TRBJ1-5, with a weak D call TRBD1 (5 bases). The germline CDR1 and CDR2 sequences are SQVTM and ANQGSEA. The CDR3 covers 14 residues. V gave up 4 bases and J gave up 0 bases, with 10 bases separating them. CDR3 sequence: CSVVAGGSNQPQHF. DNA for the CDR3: TGCAGCGTTGTAGCGGGGGGTAGCAATCAGCCCCAGCATTTT.

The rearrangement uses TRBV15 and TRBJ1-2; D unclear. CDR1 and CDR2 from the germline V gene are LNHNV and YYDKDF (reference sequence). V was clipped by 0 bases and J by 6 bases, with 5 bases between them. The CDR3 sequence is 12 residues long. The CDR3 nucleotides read TGTGCCACCAGCAGAGATAGAGATGGCTACACCTTC. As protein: CATSRDRDGYTF.

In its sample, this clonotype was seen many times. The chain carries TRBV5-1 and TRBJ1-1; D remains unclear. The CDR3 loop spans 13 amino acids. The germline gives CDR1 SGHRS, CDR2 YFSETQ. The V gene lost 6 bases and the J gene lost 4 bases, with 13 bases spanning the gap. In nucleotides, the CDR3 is TGCGCCAGCACCCTACCACCTAGCACTGAAGCTTTCTTT. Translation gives CASTLPPSTEAFF. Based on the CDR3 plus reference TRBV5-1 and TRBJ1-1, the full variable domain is KAGVTQTPRYLIKTRGQQVTLSCSPISGHRSVSWYQQTPGQGLQFLFEYFSETQRNKGNFPGRFSGRQFSNSRSEMNVSTLELGDSALYLCASTLPPSTEAFFGQGTRLTVV.